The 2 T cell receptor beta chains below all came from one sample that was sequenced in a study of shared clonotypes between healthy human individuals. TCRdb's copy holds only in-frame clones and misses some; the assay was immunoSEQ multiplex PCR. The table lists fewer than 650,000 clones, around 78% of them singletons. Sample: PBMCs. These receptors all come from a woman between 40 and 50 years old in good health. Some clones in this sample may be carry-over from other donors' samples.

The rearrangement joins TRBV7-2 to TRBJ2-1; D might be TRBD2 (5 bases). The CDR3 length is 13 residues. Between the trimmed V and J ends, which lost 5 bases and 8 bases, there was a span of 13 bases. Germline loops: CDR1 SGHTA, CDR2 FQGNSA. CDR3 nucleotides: TGTGCCAGCAGCGACCGACTAAGTCATGAGCAGTTCTTC. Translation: CASSDRLSHEQFF.

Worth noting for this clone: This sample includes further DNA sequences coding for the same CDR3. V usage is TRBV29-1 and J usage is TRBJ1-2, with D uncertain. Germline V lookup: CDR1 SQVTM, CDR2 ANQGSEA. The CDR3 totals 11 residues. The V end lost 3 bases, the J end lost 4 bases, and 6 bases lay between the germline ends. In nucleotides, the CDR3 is TGCAGCGTTGAGAGCAGCTATGGCTACACCTTC. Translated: CSVESSYGYTF.